This record looks at one T cell receptor (beta chain) sequence and its context. Antigen unknown. Collection occurred without any documented infections or immune events in donors. This entry belongs to a study of identifying expanded T cells in peripheral blood. General study results and limits: Clone count variance between approximately two-week samples rose with total template count. Over around two and four weeks, about 17 and 20 clones changed, versus more than 1 between replicates.

Germline V gene sequence: CDR1 MNHEY, CDR2 SVGAGI. The length of the CDR3 is 11 residues. The germline V and J ends were trimmed by 5 bases and 5 bases, with 7 bases remaining between them. Repertoires were generated with immunoSEQ multiplex PCR, while TCRdb's copy carries only in-frame clones and drops some. The table lists approximately 81,000 clones, around 83% of them singletons, with around 20% in the top ten. The rearrangement uses TRBV6-5 and TRBJ2-7; tentatively, D is TRBD1 or TRBD2 (5 bases each). The receptor's source is a person aged 18 to 70 in good health. The sequenced sample consisted of blood. Written as DNA, the CDR3 is TGTGCCAGCAGTGGGGGAAACGAGCAGTACTTC. It specifies CASSGGNEQYF.